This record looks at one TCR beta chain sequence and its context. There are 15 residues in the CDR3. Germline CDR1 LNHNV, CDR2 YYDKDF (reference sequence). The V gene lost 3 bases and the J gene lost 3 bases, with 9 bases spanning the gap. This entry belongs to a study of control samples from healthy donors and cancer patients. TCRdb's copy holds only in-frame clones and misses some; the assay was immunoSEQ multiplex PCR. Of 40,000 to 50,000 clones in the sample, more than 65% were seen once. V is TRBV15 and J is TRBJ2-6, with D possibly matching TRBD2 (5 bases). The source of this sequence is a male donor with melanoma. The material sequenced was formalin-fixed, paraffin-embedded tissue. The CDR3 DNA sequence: TGTGCCACCAGCAGTAAGAGGGTTGGGGCCAACGTCCTGACTTTC. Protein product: CATSSKRVGANVLTF.